The T cell receptor beta chain under discussion was sequenced for a study of cytomegalovirus exposure and HLA in healthy donors. Researchers ran the PCR with 60 Vbeta and 13 Jbeta primers. Using immunoSEQ multiplex PCR, the repertoire was profiled, and TCRdb retains in-frame clones only, with some absent. The sample has approximately 100,000 clones, around 85% seen once; the top ten hold approximately 3.6%. The CDR3 covers 15 residues. Germline CDR1 LNHDA, CDR2 SQIVND (reference sequence). Between the trimmed V and J ends, which lost 1 base and 5 bases, there was a span of 11 bases. The table lists this clone with a few counts.

The V and J genes are TRBV19 and TRBJ1-4; unclear D gene. Specimen: PBMCs. The receptor was isolated from a man in his sixties in good health and CMV-seronegative. CDR3 DNA sequence: TGTGCCAGTAGTATAGTCGCCACTCCGAATGAAAAACTGTTTTTT. Protein product: CASSIVATPNEKLFF.